The source of this T cell receptor beta chain is a study of post-analysis software for immune sequencing data. Prepared TCR beta cDNA libraries contained unique molecular identifiers. TCRdb re-called the PCR reads through MiXCR, storing one row per CDR3 protein. Here the sample spans hundreds of thousands of distinct CDR3 sequences, about a third being singletons. The sequenced sample consisted of blood. The sequence was collected from a girl between 10 and 17 years old with multiple sclerosis.

The DNA of the CDR3 is TGTGCCAACAGAGACTCCTACGAGCAGTACTTC. Its translation: CANRDSYEQYF. V is TRBV7-9 and J is TRBJ2-7; no clear D. Trimming removed 10 bases from V and 0 bases from J, with 7 bases in between. CDR1 SEHNR and CDR2 FQNEAQ come from the germline V gene (reference sequence). This CDR3 spans 11 amino acids.